The rows below give T cell receptor beta chains drawn from one sample of a study of blood T cell repertoires in COVID-19. Sequencing was performed with immunoSEQ multiplex PCR; in TCRdb, only in-frame clones are kept and a portion is missing. The sample carries about 280,000 clones, more than 75% recorded once. Sequenced material: PBMCs or T cells enriched from blood (not recorded which). The receptors derive from a woman aged 60-70 years in a cohort exposed to, infected with or recovered from COVID-19 (not recorded which). Each CDR3 is given with its conserved first and last residue. A D gene is named only where the DNA matches it firmly. Rows may omit the clone size; those that give it use once, few, many or a size class.

V gene: TRBV27
J gene: TRBJ2-1
clone size: -
D gene: TRBD2
CDR3 length: 12
CDR3 DNA: TGTGCCAGCAGGAGACTAGCGGGAATGGCGTTCTTC
CDR3 protein: CASRRLAGMAFF

V gene: TRBV28
J gene: TRBJ2-1
clone size: -
D gene: -
CDR3 length: 14
CDR3 DNA: TGTGCCAGCAGTTTTCCCAGCGCCCTCAATGAGCAGTTCTTC
CDR3 protein: CASSFPSALNEQFF

V gene: TRBV28
J gene: TRBJ1-5
clone size: -
D gene: -
CDR3 length: 15
CDR3 DNA: TGTGCCAGCAGCCTAGGATTGGATAGCAATCAGCCCCAGCATTTT
CDR3 protein: CASSLGLDSNQPQHF

V gene: TRBV14
J gene: TRBJ1-6
clone size: -
D gene: -
CDR3 length: 13
CDR3 DNA: TGTGCCAGCAAGCCCGGGGGAGTCTCACCCCTCCACTTT
CDR3 protein: CASKPGGVSPLHF

V gene: TRBV4-2
J gene: TRBJ2-2
clone size: -
D gene: TRBD2
CDR3 length: 17
CDR3 DNA: TGTGCCAGCAGCCCCCCCCGACTAGCGGGGAACACCGGGGAGCTGTTTTTT
CDR3 protein: CASSPPRLAGNTGELFF

V gene: TRBV5-1
J gene: TRBJ2-2
clone size: -
D gene: -
CDR3 length: 16
CDR3 DNA: TGCGCCAGCAGCTTGGTTGCGGGGTCGAACACCGGGGAGCTGTTTTTT
CDR3 protein: CASSLVAGSNTGELFF

V gene: TRBV24-1
J gene: TRBJ2-1
clone size: -
D gene: -
CDR3 length: 15
CDR3 DNA: TGTGCCACCAGTGCTCCGGGAAGCTCCTACAATGAGCAGTTCTTC
CDR3 protein: CATSAPGSSYNEQFF

V gene: TRBV12-3/TRBV12-4
J gene: TRBJ2-7
clone size: -
D gene: -
CDR3 length: 13
CDR3 DNA: TGTGCCAGCAGTTTCATCTACTCCTACGAGCAGTACTTC
CDR3 protein: CASSFIYSYEQYF

V gene: TRBV2
J gene: TRBJ2-2
clone size: -
D gene: TRBD2
CDR3 length: 16
CDR3 DNA: TGTGCCAGCAGTGCCCGGGACTACCCGAACACCGGGGAGCTGTTTTTT
CDR3 protein: CASSARDYPNTGELFF

V gene: TRBV2
J gene: TRBJ2-7
clone size: -
D gene: TRBD1
CDR3 length: 15
CDR3 DNA: TGTGCCAGCAGTGAGGAAGAGCGACAGGGCTACGAGCAGTACTTC
CDR3 protein: CASSEEERQGYEQYF

V gene: TRBV18
J gene: TRBJ2-3
clone size: -
D gene: TRBD1
CDR3 length: 17
CDR3 DNA: TGTGCCAGCTCACCACCGCGGACAGGGGGTTTAACAGATACGCAGTATTTT
CDR3 protein: CASSPPRTGGLTDTQYF

V gene: TRBV30
J gene: TRBJ2-5
clone size: -
D gene: TRBD2
CDR3 length: 16
CDR3 DNA: TGTGCCTGGAGTCTGGGACTAGCGGGAGGACTAGAGACCCAGTACTTC
CDR3 protein: CAWSLGLAGGLETQYF

V gene: TRBV5-1
J gene: TRBJ2-6
clone size: -
D gene: TRBD1
CDR3 length: 16
CDR3 DNA: TGCGCCAGCATCCGGGACAGCCTCTCTGGGGCCAACGTCCTGACTTTC
CDR3 protein: CASIRDSLSGANVLTF

V gene: TRBV4-1
J gene: TRBJ2-2
clone size: -
D gene: -
CDR3 length: 14
CDR3 DNA: TGCGCCAGCAGGCGTTCAGGGGTCACCGGGGAGCTGTTTTTT
CDR3 protein: CASRRSGVTGELFF

V gene: TRBV11-1
J gene: TRBJ1-1
clone size: -
D gene: TRBD1
CDR3 length: 15
CDR3 DNA: TGTGCCAGCAGCTTAGGCGGGGACAGGGGTACTGAAGCTTTCTTT
CDR3 protein: CASSLGGDRGTEAFF

V gene: TRBV24-1
J gene: TRBJ2-3
clone size: -
D gene: TRBD2
CDR3 length: 17
CDR3 DNA: TGTGCCACCAGTGACCCTGCTAGCGGGGGTTCCACAGATACGCAGTATTTT
CDR3 protein: CATSDPASGGSTDTQYF

V gene: TRBV2
J gene: TRBJ2-5
clone size: -
D gene: -
CDR3 length: 13
CDR3 DNA: TGTGCCAGCTCTGTTATGTACCAAGAGACCCAGTACTTC
CDR3 protein: CASSVMYQETQYF

V gene: TRBV6-1
J gene: TRBJ2-5
clone size: -
D gene: -
CDR3 length: 14
CDR3 DNA: TGTGCCAGCAGAGAAGGGACACTCCAAGAGACCCAGTACTTC
CDR3 protein: CASREGTLQETQYF

V gene: TRBV28
J gene: TRBJ1-1
clone size: once
D gene: -
CDR3 length: 18
CDR3 DNA: TGTGCCAGCAGTTTAGGGGCCGGTATTTTCGCAGGTAACACTGAAGCTTTCTTT
CDR3 protein: CASSLGAGIFAGNTEAFF

V gene: TRBV5-1
J gene: TRBJ2-5
clone size: -
D gene: -
CDR3 length: 14
CDR3 DNA: TGCGCCAGCAGCTCCCAGGGTTATCAAGAGACCCAGTACTTC
CDR3 protein: CASSSQGYQETQYF

V gene: TRBV5-4
J gene: TRBJ2-1
clone size: -
D gene: -
CDR3 length: 15
CDR3 DNA: TGTGCCAGCAGCTCGCGGTCTGAGGGAATTGGGGAGCAGTTCTTC
CDR3 protein: CASSSRSEGIGEQFF

V gene: TRBV27
J gene: TRBJ2-6
clone size: -
D gene: -
CDR3 length: 15
CDR3 DNA: TGTGCCAGCAGTCCGATGTACTCTGAGGCCAACGTCCTGACTTTC
CDR3 protein: CASSPMYSEANVLTF

V gene: TRBV18
J gene: TRBJ1-3
clone size: -
D gene: TRBD1
CDR3 length: 16
CDR3 DNA: TGTGCCAGCTCACCAGGGACAGGGTCCTCTGGAAACACCATATATTTT
CDR3 protein: CASSPGTGSSGNTIYF

V gene: TRBV28
J gene: TRBJ1-4
clone size: -
D gene: -
CDR3 length: 15
CDR3 DNA: TGTGCCAGCAGTCAATCACAGGGATCAGGTGAAAAACTGTTTTTT
CDR3 protein: CASSQSQGSGEKLFF

V gene: TRBV28
J gene: TRBJ1-2
clone size: -
D gene: -
CDR3 length: 12
CDR3 DNA: TGTGCCAGCAGAGGACAGCTATATGGCTACACCTTC
CDR3 protein: CASRGQLYGYTF

V gene: TRBV6-2/TRBV6-3
J gene: TRBJ1-1
clone size: -
D gene: -
CDR3 length: 13
CDR3 DNA: TGTGCCAGCAGCAACATGGGACATTTACGAGCTTTCTTT
CDR3 protein: CASSNMGHLRAFF

V gene: TRBV4-1
J gene: TRBJ2-7
clone size: -
D gene: -
CDR3 length: 16
CDR3 DNA: TGCGCCAGCAGCCAAGACAGGCTCCCGGGAGTTTACGAGCAGTACTTC
CDR3 protein: CASSQDRLPGVYEQYF

V gene: TRBV6-5
J gene: TRBJ1-5
clone size: -
D gene: TRBD1
CDR3 length: 14
CDR3 DNA: TGTGCCAGCAACTTTGACAGGGATGGTCAGCCCCAGCATTTT
CDR3 protein: CASNFDRDGQPQHF

V gene: TRBV19
J gene: TRBJ1-5
clone size: -
D gene: -
CDR3 length: 14
CDR3 DNA: TGTGCCAGTAGGGTGGAGGGTGGAAATCAGCCCCAGCATTTT
CDR3 protein: CASRVEGGNQPQHF

V gene: TRBV27
J gene: TRBJ2-1
clone size: once
D gene: TRBD2
CDR3 length: 15
CDR3 DNA: TGTGCCAGCAGGCCCGCGACCCTCGGGGGGGAGGAGCAGTTCTTC
CDR3 protein: CASRPATLGGEEQFF

V gene: TRBV4-1
J gene: TRBJ1-2
clone size: -
D gene: TRBD1
CDR3 length: 15
CDR3 DNA: TGCGCCAGCAGCCAAGTAGGGACAGGGAACTATGGCTACACCTTC
CDR3 protein: CASSQVGTGNYGYTF

V gene: TRBV6-5
J gene: TRBJ1-2
clone size: -
D gene: TRBD1
CDR3 length: 13
CDR3 DNA: TGTGCCAGCAGCCGACAGGGCATCTATGGCTACACCTTC
CDR3 protein: CASSRQGIYGYTF

V gene: TRBV7-3
J gene: TRBJ2-1
clone size: -
D gene: TRBD1
CDR3 length: 15
CDR3 DNA: TGTGCCAGCAGCTTCGCCGGGACAGGGAAGAATGAGCAGTTCTTC
CDR3 protein: CASSFAGTGKNEQFF

V gene: TRBV7-4
J gene: TRBJ2-5
clone size: -
D gene: TRBD2
CDR3 length: 16
CDR3 DNA: TGTGCCAGCACCCTTGTAAGTCGTCAGCGGGGAGAGACCCAGTACTTC
CDR3 protein: CASTLVSRQRGETQYF

V gene: TRBV7-9
J gene: TRBJ1-4
clone size: -
D gene: TRBD1
CDR3 length: 15
CDR3 DNA: TGTGCCAGCAGCAAAATGACAGGGGGTAATGAAAAACTGTTTTTT
CDR3 protein: CASSKMTGGNEKLFF

V gene: TRBV28
J gene: TRBJ1-2
clone size: -
D gene: -
CDR3 length: 13
CDR3 DNA: TGTGCCAGCAGGGGGGGGGAATACTATGGCTACACCTTC
CDR3 protein: CASRGGEYYGYTF